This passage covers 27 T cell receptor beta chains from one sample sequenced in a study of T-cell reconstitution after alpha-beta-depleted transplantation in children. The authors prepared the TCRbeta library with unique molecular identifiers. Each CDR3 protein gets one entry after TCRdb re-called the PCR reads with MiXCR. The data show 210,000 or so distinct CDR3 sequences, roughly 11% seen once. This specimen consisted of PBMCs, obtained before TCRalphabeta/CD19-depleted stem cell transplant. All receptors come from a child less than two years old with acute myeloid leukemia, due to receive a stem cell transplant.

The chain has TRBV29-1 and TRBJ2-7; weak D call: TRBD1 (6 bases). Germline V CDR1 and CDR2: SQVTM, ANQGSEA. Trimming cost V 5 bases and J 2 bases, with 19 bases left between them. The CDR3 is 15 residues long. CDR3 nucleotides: TGCAGCGTTAAGAAGAACAGGGAATTAGCCTACGAGCAGTACTTC. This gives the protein CSVKKNRELAYEQYF.

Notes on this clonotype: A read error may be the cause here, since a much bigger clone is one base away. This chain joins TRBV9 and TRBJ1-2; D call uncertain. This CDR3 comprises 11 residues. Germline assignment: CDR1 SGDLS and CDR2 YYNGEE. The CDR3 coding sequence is TGTGCCAGCAGCGTACCGGGCGGCTACCCCTTC. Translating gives CASSVPGGYPF. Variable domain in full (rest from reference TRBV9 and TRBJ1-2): DSGVTQTPKHLITATGQRVTLRCSPRSGDLSVYWYQQSLDQGLQFLIQYYNGEERAKGNILERFSAQQFPDLHSELNLSSLELGDSALYFCASSVPGGYPFGSGTRLTVV.

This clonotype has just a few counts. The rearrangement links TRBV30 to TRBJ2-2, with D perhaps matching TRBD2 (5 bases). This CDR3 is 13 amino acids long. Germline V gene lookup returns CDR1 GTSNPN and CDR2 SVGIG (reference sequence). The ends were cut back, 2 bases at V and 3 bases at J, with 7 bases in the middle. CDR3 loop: CAWSRDHTGELFF. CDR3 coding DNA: TGTGCCTGGAGTCGGGATCACACCGGGGAGCTGTTTTTT.

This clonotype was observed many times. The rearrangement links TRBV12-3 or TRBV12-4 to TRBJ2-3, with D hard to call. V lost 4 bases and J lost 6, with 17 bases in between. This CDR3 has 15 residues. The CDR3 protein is CASSSPAPFVDTQYF. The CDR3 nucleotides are TGTGCCAGCAGTTCCCCGGCCCCCTTCGTGGATACGCAGTATTTT.

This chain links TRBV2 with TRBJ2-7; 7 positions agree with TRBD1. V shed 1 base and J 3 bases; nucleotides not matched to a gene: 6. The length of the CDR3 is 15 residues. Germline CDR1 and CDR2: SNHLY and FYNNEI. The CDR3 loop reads CASSEEGGQIYEQYF. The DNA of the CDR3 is TGTGCCAGCAGTGAAGAAGGGGGACAGATCTACGAGCAGTACTTC.

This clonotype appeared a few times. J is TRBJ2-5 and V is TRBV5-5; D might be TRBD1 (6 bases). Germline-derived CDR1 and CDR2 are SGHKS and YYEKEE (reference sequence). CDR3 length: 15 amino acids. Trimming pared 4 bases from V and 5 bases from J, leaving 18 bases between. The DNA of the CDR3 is TGTGCCAGCAGCCCCGCTGGTAGGGGGTGGGAGACCCAGTACTTC. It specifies CASSPAGRGWETQYF.

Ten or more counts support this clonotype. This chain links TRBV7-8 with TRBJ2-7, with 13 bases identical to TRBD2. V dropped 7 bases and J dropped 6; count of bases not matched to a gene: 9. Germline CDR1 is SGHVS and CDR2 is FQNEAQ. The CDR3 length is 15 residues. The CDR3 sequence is CASTEFGLAGVEQYF. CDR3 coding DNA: TGTGCCAGCACCGAATTCGGACTAGCGGGAGTCGAGCAGTACTTC.

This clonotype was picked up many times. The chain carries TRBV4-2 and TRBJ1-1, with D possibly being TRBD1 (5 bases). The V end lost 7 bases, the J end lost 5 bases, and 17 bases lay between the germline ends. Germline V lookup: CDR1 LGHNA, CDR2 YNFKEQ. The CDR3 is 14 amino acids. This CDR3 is CASTPTAKGTEAFF. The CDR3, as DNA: TGTGCCAGCACCCCGACAGCTAAGGGGACTGAAGCTTTCTTT.

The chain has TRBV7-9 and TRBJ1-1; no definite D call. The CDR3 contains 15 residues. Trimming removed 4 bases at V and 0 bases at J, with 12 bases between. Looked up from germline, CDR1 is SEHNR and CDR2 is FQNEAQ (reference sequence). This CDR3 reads CASSSPRTMNTEAFF. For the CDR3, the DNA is TGTGCCAGCAGCTCCCCCCGGACCATGAACACTGAAGCTTTCTTT.

CDR3 nucleotide sequence: TGTGCCAGCCCCGGGGGACAGTTCACCGGGGAGCTGTTTTTT. It translates to CASPGGQFTGELFF. The chain has TRBV7-8 and TRBJ2-2; possibly TRBD1 for D (7 bases). From germline, CDR1 is SGHVS and CDR2 FQNEAQ. CDR3 length: 14 amino acids. Between the trimmed V and J ends, which lost 8 bases and 4 bases, there was a span of 14 bases.

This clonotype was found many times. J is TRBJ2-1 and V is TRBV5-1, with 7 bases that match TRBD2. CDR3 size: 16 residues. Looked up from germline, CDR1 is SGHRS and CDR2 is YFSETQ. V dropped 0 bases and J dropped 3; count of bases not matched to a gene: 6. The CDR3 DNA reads TGCGCCAGCAGCTTGGCGCCAGCGGGACTCTACAATGAGCAGTTCTTC. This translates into CASSLAPAGLYNEQFF. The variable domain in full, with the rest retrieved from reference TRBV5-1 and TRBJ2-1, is KAGVTQTPRYLIKTRGQQVTLSCSPISGHRSVSWYQQTPGQGLQFLFEYFSETQRNKGNFPGRFSGRQFSNSRSEMNVSTLELGDSALYLCASSLAPAGLYNEQFFGPGTRLTVL.

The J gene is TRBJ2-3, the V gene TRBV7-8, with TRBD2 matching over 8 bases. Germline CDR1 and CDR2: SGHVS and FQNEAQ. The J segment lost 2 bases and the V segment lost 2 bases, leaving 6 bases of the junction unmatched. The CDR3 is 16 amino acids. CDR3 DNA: TGTGCCAGCAGCTTAACTGTCGGGGGGGTCACAGATACGCAGTATTTT. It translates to CASSLTVGGVTDTQYF.

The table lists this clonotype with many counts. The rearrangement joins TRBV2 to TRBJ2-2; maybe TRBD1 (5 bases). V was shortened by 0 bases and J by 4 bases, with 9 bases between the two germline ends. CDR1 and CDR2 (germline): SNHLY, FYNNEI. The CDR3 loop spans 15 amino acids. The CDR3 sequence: CASSEAWGGTGELFF. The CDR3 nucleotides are TGTGCCAGCAGTGAAGCGTGGGGCGGCACCGGGGAGCTGTTTTTT. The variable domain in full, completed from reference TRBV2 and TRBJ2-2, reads EPEVTQTPSHQVTQMGQEVILRCVPISNHLYFYWYRQILGQKVEFLVSFYNNEISEKSEIFDDQFSVERPDGSNFTLKIRSTKLEDSAMYFCASSEAWGGTGELFFGEGSRLTVL.

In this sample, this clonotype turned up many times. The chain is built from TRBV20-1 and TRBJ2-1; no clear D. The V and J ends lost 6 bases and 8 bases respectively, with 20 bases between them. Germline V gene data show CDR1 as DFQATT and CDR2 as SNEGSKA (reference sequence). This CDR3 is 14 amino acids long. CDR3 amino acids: CSAVVGPMVDEQFF. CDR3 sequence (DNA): TGCAGTGCAGTGGTAGGACCCATGGTCGATGAGCAGTTCTTC.

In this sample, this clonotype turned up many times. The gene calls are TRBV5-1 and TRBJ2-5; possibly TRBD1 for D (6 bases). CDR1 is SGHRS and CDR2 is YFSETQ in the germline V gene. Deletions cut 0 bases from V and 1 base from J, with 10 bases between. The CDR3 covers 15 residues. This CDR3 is CASSLGTDPQETQYF. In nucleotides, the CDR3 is TGCGCCAGCAGCTTGGGGACAGACCCCCAAGAGACCCAGTACTTC.

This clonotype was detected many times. The CDR3 is CSARAASGSTDTQYF. CDR3 coding DNA: TGCAGTGCTAGAGCGGCTAGCGGGAGCACAGATACGCAGTATTTT. The J gene is TRBJ2-3, the V gene TRBV20-1; 8 bases fit TRBD2. V trimming: 1 base; J trimming: 0 bases; junction bases outside the gene matches: 3. Germline lookup yields CDR1 DFQATT and CDR2 SNEGSKA (reference sequence). This CDR3 spans 15 amino acids.

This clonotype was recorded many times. The CDR3 nucleotides read TGTGCCAGCAGAGGACAGTCGCCTCAACTTTACACAGATACGCAGTATTTT. This sequence encodes CASRGQSPQLYTDTQYF. V usage is TRBV25-1 and J usage is TRBJ2-3; tentative D call: TRBD1 (6 bases). CDR1 and CDR2 (germline): MGHDK, SYGVNS. CDR3 length: 17 residues. Between the trimmed V and J ends, which lost 6 bases and 2 bases, there was a span of 21 bases.

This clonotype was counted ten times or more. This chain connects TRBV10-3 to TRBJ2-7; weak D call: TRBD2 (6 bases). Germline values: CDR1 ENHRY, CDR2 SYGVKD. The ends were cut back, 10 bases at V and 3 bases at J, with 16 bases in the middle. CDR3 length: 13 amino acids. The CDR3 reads CATVASAHYEQYF. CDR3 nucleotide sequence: TGTGCCACCGTCGCTAGCGCCCACTACGAGCAGTACTTC.

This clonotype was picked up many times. The CDR3 sequence is CASSYLGSGNTIYF. The CDR3 nucleotides read TGTGCCAGCAGTTACTTGGGCTCTGGAAACACCATATATTTT. This chain joins TRBV6-5 and TRBJ1-3; no clear D. Deletions cut 1 base from V and 0 bases from J, with 4 bases between. CDR3 length equals 14 residues. Germline V gene lookup returns CDR1 MNHEY and CDR2 SVGAGI.

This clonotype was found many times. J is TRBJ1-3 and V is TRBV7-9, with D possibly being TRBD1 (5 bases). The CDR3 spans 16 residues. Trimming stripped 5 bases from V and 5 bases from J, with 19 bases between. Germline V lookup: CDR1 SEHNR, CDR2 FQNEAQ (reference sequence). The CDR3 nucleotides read TGTGCCAGCAGCAATCGGGACCCGAGGGGCCGAAACACCATATATTTT. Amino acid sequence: CASSNRDPRGRNTIYF.

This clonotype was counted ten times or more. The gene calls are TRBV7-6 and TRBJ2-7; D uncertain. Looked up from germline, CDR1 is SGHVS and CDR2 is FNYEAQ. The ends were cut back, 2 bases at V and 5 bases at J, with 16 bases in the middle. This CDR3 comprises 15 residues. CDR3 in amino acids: CASSLTPTETNEQYF. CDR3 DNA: TGTGCCAGCAGCTTAACACCCACGGAAACCAACGAGCAGTACTTC. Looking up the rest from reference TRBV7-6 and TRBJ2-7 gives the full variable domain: GAGVSQSPRYKVTKRGQDVALRCDPISGHVSLYWYRQALGQGPEFLTYFNYEAQQDKSGLPNDRFSAERPEGSISTLTIQRTEQRDSAMYRCASSLTPTETNEQYFGPGTRLTVT.

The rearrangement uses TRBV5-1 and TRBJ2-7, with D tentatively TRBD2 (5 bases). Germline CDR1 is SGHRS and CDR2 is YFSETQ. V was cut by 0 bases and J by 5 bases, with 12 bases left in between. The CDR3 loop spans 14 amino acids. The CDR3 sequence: CASSLVDTRDEQYF. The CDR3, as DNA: TGCGCCAGCAGCTTGGTGGATACTAGGGACGAGCAGTACTTC.

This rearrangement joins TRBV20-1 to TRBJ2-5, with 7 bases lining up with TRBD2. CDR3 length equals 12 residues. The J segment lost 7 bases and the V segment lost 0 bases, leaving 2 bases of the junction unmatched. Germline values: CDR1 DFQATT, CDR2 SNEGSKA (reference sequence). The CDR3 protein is CSARDGGGTQYF. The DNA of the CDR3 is TGCAGTGCTAGAGATGGGGGGGGGACCCAGTACTTC.

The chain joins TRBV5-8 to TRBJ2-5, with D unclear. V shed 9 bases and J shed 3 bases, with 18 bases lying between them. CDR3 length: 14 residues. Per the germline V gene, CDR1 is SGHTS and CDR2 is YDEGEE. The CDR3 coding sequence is TGTGCCATGAGCCCGAGGCACTCCAAAGAGACCCAGTACTTC. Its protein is CAMSPRHSKETQYF.

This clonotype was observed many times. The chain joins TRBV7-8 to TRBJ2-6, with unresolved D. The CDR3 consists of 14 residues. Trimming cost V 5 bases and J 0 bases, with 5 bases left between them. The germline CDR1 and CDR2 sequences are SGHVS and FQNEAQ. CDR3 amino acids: CASSRTSGANVLTF. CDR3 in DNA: TGTGCCAGCAGCCGGACCTCTGGGGCCAACGTCCTGACTTTC.

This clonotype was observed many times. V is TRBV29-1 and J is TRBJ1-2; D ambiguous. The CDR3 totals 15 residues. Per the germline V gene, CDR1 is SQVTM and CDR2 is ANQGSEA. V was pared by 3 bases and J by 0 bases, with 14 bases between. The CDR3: CSVDWVAATNYGYTF. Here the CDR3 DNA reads TGCAGCGTTGATTGGGTGGCCGCAACTAACTATGGCTACACCTTC.

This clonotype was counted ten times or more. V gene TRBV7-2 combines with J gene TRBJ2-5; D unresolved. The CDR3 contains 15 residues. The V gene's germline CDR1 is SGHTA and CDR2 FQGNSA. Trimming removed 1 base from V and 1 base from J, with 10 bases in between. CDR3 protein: CASSLGPHPQETQYF. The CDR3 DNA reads TGTGCCAGCAGCTTAGGTCCCCACCCCCAAGAGACCCAGTACTTC.